This T cell receptor (beta chain) was recovered during a study of CD8 T cells in ankylosing spondylitis (dated by TCRdb to the late 2010s). About the study as a whole: The study set out to find disease-linked TCR variants by profiling T cell receptor beta repertoires in ankylosing spondylitis patients and healthy donors. The full study cohort was made up of roughly 25 ankylosing spondylitis patients and roughly 98 healthy donors. Peripheral blood samples were taken, and synovial fluid was additionally collected from ankylosing spondylitis patients. The research as a whole found: According to the report, matched synovial fluid samples from ankylosing spondylitis patients were significantly enriched for the disease-linked clones. Some TCR beta motif variants had previously been reported in synovial fluid and blood of reactive arthritis patients, which suggested common disease-initiation mechanisms. A CD8+ phenotype was shown by the disease-linked clones, which were found at relatively low frequencies in peripheral blood. Blood from ankylosing spondylitis patients appeared to be characterized by a TCR beta motif made up of 8 or 9 highly homologous amino acid variants.

This clonotype was picked up many times. The antigen this receptor binds is unknown. Base qualities were left out, and no much larger clone turns up one base away. Sequencer: Illumina HiSeq 2500. Quantitative 5'-RACE with molecular barcodes was the method used to prepare the TCR beta libraries. In the original analysis: Disease-linked TCR variants were identified with a new computational method built on a probabilistic model of VDJ rearrangement. The raw public data were reprocessed by TCRdb itself: fastp quality trimming at Q25, MiXCR clonotype calling, in-frame beta chains only. Under each unique CDR3 protein, matching rows form one entry showing the most common genes and DNA. The V and J calls and clone size are TCRdb's, not the authors'. The sample table contains a few hundred thousand distinct CDR3 sequences; only one count was recorded for about 13% of them. The ten largest make up approximately 6.2% of the sample.

V was cut back by 4 bases and J by 3 bases, leaving a gap of 10 bases between them. The CDR3 runs 13 amino acids, cysteine and phenylalanine included. Only CDR3 DNA is held: 39 bases, read in frame from base 1. CDR1 and CDR2 (GTSNPN, SVGIG) derive from the germline V gene (reference sequence). This TCR derives from a male donor with ankylosing spondylitis. Sequencing input: blood, either unsorted or a sorted T cell fraction (not recorded which). This chain is built from TRBV30 and TRBJ1-3; a weak D assignment points to TRBD1 (6 bases agree). The CDR3 loop reads CAWTRGNGNTIYF. The bases are TGTGCCTGGACCAGGGGAAATGGAAACACCATATATTTT.